Listed below are T cell receptor beta chains from one sample, sequenced in a study of patients with pleural tuberculosis. TCRdb independently ran MiXCR on the reads; one entry per CDR3 protein. The sample lists some 29,000 distinct CDR3 sequences, 18% occurring once. Sequenced input: peripheral blood. All receptors come from a human donor with pleural tuberculosis. Both conserved end residues are part of each CDR3. Fields, in order: CDR3 length, V gene, D gene, clone size, J gene, CDR3 protein, CDR3 DNA. D genes are given only for firm matches. Expanded clones get a size class; other rows say once, few or many, or leave the size out.

CDR3 length: 14
V gene: TRBV18
D gene: NA
clone size: many
J gene: TRBJ2-5
CDR3 protein: CASSPQLGGETQYF
CDR3 DNA: TGTGCCAGCTCACCACAGCTGGGCGGAGAGACCCAGTACTTC

CDR3 length: 15
V gene: TRBV12-3/TRBV12-4
D gene: NA
clone size: NA
J gene: TRBJ2-1
CDR3 protein: CASSPSRDLYNEQFF
CDR3 DNA: TGTGCCAGCAGTCCCTCCAGGGACCTTTACAATGAGCAGTTCTTC

CDR3 length: 14
V gene: TRBV6-6
D gene: NA
clone size: many
J gene: TRBJ2-7
CDR3 protein: CASSYYGKGYEQYF
CDR3 DNA: TGTGCCAGCAGTTACTATGGTAAGGGGTACGAGCAGTACTTC

CDR3 length: 15
V gene: TRBV12-3/TRBV12-4
D gene: TRBD2
clone size: NA
J gene: TRBJ2-5
CDR3 protein: CASSRLAGGQETQHF
CDR3 DNA: TGTGCCAGCAGTCGACTAGCGGGGGGCCAAGAGACCCAGCACTTC

CDR3 length: 15
V gene: TRBV19
D gene: TRBD2
clone size: many
J gene: TRBJ2-2
CDR3 protein: CASSLTSGRAGELFF
CDR3 DNA: TGTGCCAGTTCCCTTACTAGCGGGAGGGCCGGGGAGCTGTTTTTT

CDR3 length: 14
V gene: TRBV18
D gene: NA
clone size: many
J gene: TRBJ1-4
CDR3 protein: CASSPGTGDEKLFF
CDR3 DNA: TGTGCCAGCTCACCTGGAACAGGTGATGAAAAACTGTTTTTT

CDR3 length: 12
V gene: TRBV7-9
D gene: NA
clone size: many
J gene: TRBJ2-7
CDR3 protein: CASSGDGYEQYF
CDR3 DNA: TGTGCCAGCAGCGGGGACGGCTACGAGCAGTACTTC

CDR3 length: 13
V gene: TRBV20-1
D gene: NA
clone size: medium-sized
J gene: TRBJ1-1
CDR3 protein: CSARVRRGTEAFF
CDR3 DNA: TGCAGTGCTAGAGTCCGTAGGGGCACTGAAGCTTTCTTT

CDR3 length: 13
V gene: TRBV7-2
D gene: NA
clone size: medium-sized
J gene: TRBJ1-1
CDR3 protein: CASSLLSNTEAFF
CDR3 DNA: TGTGCCAGCAGCCTACTCAGTAACACTGAAGCTTTCTTT

CDR3 length: 16
V gene: TRBV12-3/TRBV12-4
D gene: NA
clone size: many
J gene: TRBJ1-2
CDR3 protein: CASSLDRSRGRNGYTF
CDR3 DNA: TGTGCCAGCAGTTTAGATCGCAGCCGAGGGAGAAATGGCTACACCTTC

CDR3 length: 15
V gene: TRBV4-1
D gene: NA
clone size: many
J gene: TRBJ2-1
CDR3 protein: CATTFVAEGRGEQFF
CDR3 DNA: TGCGCCACTACCTTTGTGGCAGAAGGGCGTGGTGAGCAGTTCTTC

CDR3 length: 15
V gene: TRBV5-1
D gene: TRBD1
clone size: many
J gene: TRBJ2-1
CDR3 protein: CASSPGTGRDNEQFF
CDR3 DNA: TGCGCCAGCAGCCCAGGGACAGGGCGGGACAATGAGCAGTTCTTC

CDR3 length: 13
V gene: TRBV28
D gene: NA
clone size: medium-sized
J gene: TRBJ1-2
CDR3 protein: CASSLVSGNGYTF
CDR3 DNA: TGTGCCAGCAGTTTAGTCTCAGGGAATGGCTACACCTTC

CDR3 length: 14
V gene: TRBV11-2
D gene: TRBD1
clone size: many
J gene: TRBJ1-3
CDR3 protein: CASRYGQDGNTIYF
CDR3 DNA: TGTGCCAGCAGATACGGACAGGATGGAAACACCATATATTTT

CDR3 length: 14
V gene: TRBV5-1
D gene: TRBD1
clone size: many
J gene: TRBJ1-1
CDR3 protein: CASSYRGTPTEAFF
CDR3 DNA: TGCGCCAGCAGTTACAGGGGAACCCCAACTGAAGCTTTCTTT

CDR3 length: 15
V gene: TRBV5-4
D gene: TRBD1
clone size: many
J gene: TRBJ1-1
CDR3 protein: CASSLPGQMNTEAFF
CDR3 DNA: TGTGCCAGCAGCTTACCGGGACAGATGAACACTGAAGCTTTCTTT

CDR3 length: 14
V gene: TRBV20-1
D gene: NA
clone size: many
J gene: TRBJ2-7
CDR3 protein: CSASRDSHLSEQYF
CDR3 DNA: TGCAGTGCCTCGCGGGACAGCCATTTGTCGGAGCAGTACTTC

CDR3 length: 16
V gene: TRBV4-3
D gene: NA
clone size: many
J gene: TRBJ2-1
CDR3 protein: CASSQDWGQTYNEQFF
CDR3 DNA: TGCGCCAGCAGCCAAGATTGGGGGCAGACCTACAATGAGCAGTTCTTC

CDR3 length: 12
V gene: TRBV6-2/TRBV6-3
D gene: NA
clone size: medium-sized
J gene: TRBJ2-2
CDR3 protein: CASSHYSGELFF
CDR3 DNA: TGTGCCAGCAGCCATTATTCCGGGGAGCTGTTTTTT

CDR3 length: 12
V gene: TRBV20-1
D gene: NA
clone size: NA
J gene: TRBJ1-5
CDR3 protein: CSAGELNQPQHF
CDR3 DNA: TGCAGTGCTGGGGAACTCAATCAGCCCCAGCATTTT

CDR3 length: 14
V gene: TRBV27
D gene: NA
clone size: many
J gene: TRBJ2-1
CDR3 protein: CASKVGGVYNEQFF
CDR3 DNA: TGTGCCAGCAAAGTGGGTGGGGTCTACAATGAGCAGTTCTTC

CDR3 length: 14
V gene: TRBV27
D gene: NA
clone size: once
J gene: TRBJ2-3
CDR3 protein: CASSSMEGADTQYF
CDR3 DNA: TGTGCCAGCAGTTCCATGGAGGGCGCGGATACGCAGTATTTT

CDR3 length: 14
V gene: TRBV6-6
D gene: TRBD1
clone size: NA
J gene: TRBJ2-7
CDR3 protein: CASSCGGQSYEQYF
CDR3 DNA: TGTGCCAGCAGTTGTGGGGGACAGAGTTACGAGCAGTACTTC

CDR3 length: 15
V gene: TRBV18
D gene: NA
clone size: many
J gene: TRBJ1-1
CDR3 protein: CASSSGTNMNTEAFF
CDR3 DNA: TGTGCCAGCTCGTCCGGGACTAACATGAACACTGAAGCTTTCTTT

CDR3 length: 15
V gene: TRBV15
D gene: NA
clone size: many
J gene: TRBJ1-1
CDR3 protein: CATSRDKGGYTEAFF
CDR3 DNA: TGTGCCACCAGCAGAGACAAGGGGGGTTACACTGAAGCTTTCTTT

CDR3 length: 13
V gene: TRBV7-3
D gene: NA
clone size: medium-sized
J gene: TRBJ1-1
CDR3 protein: CASSLTWRDEAFF
CDR3 DNA: TGTGCCAGCAGCTTAACGTGGAGGGATGAAGCTTTCTTT

CDR3 length: 15
V gene: TRBV9
D gene: TRBD1
clone size: NA
J gene: TRBJ2-3
CDR3 protein: CASSVAGQGTDTQYF
CDR3 DNA: TGTGCCAGCAGCGTAGCAGGACAGGGGACAGATACGCAGTATTTT

CDR3 length: 13
V gene: TRBV2
D gene: NA
clone size: many
J gene: TRBJ2-1
CDR3 protein: CASSELKNNEQFF
CDR3 DNA: TGTGCCAGCAGTGAATTGAAAAACAATGAGCAGTTCTTC

CDR3 length: 16
V gene: TRBV28
D gene: NA
clone size: NA
J gene: TRBJ1-5
CDR3 protein: CASSSSGWGLNQPQHF
CDR3 DNA: TGTGCCAGCAGCTCCTCCGGATGGGGGCTAAATCAGCCCCAGCATTTT

CDR3 length: 16
V gene: TRBV6-2/TRBV6-3
D gene: NA
clone size: many
J gene: TRBJ1-3
CDR3 protein: CASSYHVGRYGNTIYF
CDR3 DNA: TGTGCCAGCAGTTACCACGTGGGACGCTATGGAAACACCATATATTTT

CDR3 length: 13
V gene: TRBV6-5
D gene: NA
clone size: NA
J gene: TRBJ2-1
CDR3 protein: CASSYSGHYEQFF
CDR3 DNA: TGTGCCAGCAGTTACTCGGGACACTATGAGCAGTTCTTC

CDR3 length: 13
V gene: TRBV20-1
D gene: NA
clone size: many
J gene: TRBJ2-2
CDR3 protein: CSAPSRETGELFF
CDR3 DNA: TGCAGTGCTCCCAGCCGGGAGACCGGGGAGCTGTTTTTT

CDR3 length: 13
V gene: TRBV7-9
D gene: NA
clone size: many
J gene: TRBJ2-7
CDR3 protein: CASSPQVAYEQYF
CDR3 DNA: TGTGCCAGCAGCCCGCAAGTGGCCTACGAGCAGTACTTC

CDR3 length: 12
V gene: TRBV27
D gene: TRBD1
clone size: many
J gene: TRBJ1-4
CDR3 protein: CASRGTAEKLFF
CDR3 DNA: TGTGCCAGCAGGGGGACAGCTGAAAAACTGTTTTTT

CDR3 length: 13
V gene: TRBV29-1
D gene: NA
clone size: many
J gene: TRBJ1-4
CDR3 protein: CSVKGGRNEKLFF
CDR3 DNA: TGCAGCGTGAAAGGGGGGCGAAATGAAAAACTGTTTTTT

CDR3 length: 14
V gene: TRBV11-2
D gene: NA
clone size: many
J gene: TRBJ2-1
CDR3 protein: CASSFRTGYNEQFF
CDR3 DNA: TGTGCCAGCAGCTTCAGGACTGGGTACAATGAGCAGTTCTTC

CDR3 length: 11
V gene: TRBV7-2
D gene: NA
clone size: many
J gene: TRBJ1-2
CDR3 protein: CASSVNYGYTF
CDR3 DNA: TGTGCCAGCAGCGTGAACTATGGCTACACCTTC

CDR3 length: 15
V gene: TRBV24-1
D gene: NA
clone size: many
J gene: TRBJ2-5
CDR3 protein: CATSDFRGGGETQYF
CDR3 DNA: TGTGCCACCAGTGATTTCAGGGGAGGAGGAGAGACCCAGTACTTC

CDR3 length: 13
V gene: TRBV20-1
D gene: NA
clone size: many
J gene: TRBJ2-1
CDR3 protein: CSAAKIHYNEQFF
CDR3 DNA: TGCAGTGCTGCCAAAATCCACTACAATGAGCAGTTCTTC

CDR3 length: 13
V gene: TRBV20-1
D gene: TRBD2
clone size: medium-sized
J gene: TRBJ2-1
CDR3 protein: CSAVAGAYNEQFF
CDR3 DNA: TGCAGTGCTGTAGCGGGAGCCTACAATGAGCAGTTCTTC

CDR3 length: 15
V gene: TRBV27
D gene: TRBD1
clone size: many
J gene: TRBJ2-7
CDR3 protein: CASSSIRDSPYEQYF
CDR3 DNA: TGTGCCAGCAGTTCGATTCGGGACAGCCCGTACGAGCAGTACTTC

CDR3 length: 15
V gene: TRBV7-9
D gene: TRBD2
clone size: many
J gene: TRBJ2-3
CDR3 protein: CASSLKTSGTDTQYF
CDR3 DNA: TGTGCCAGCAGCTTAAAGACTAGCGGCACAGATACGCAGTATTTT

CDR3 length: 13
V gene: TRBV19
D gene: TRBD1
clone size: many
J gene: TRBJ2-1
CDR3 protein: CASSQGQGYEQFF
CDR3 DNA: TGTGCCAGTAGCCAGGGACAGGGGTATGAGCAGTTCTTC

CDR3 length: 14
V gene: TRBV6-1
D gene: NA
clone size: many
J gene: TRBJ2-2
CDR3 protein: CASGRASNTGELFF
CDR3 DNA: TGTGCCAGCGGAAGGGCGTCGAACACCGGGGAGCTGTTTTTT

CDR3 length: 15
V gene: TRBV30
D gene: TRBD2
clone size: NA
J gene: TRBJ2-1
CDR3 protein: CARSVTSGPYNEQFF
CDR3 DNA: TGTGCCCGGAGTGTGACTAGCGGACCCTACAATGAGCAGTTCTTC

CDR3 length: 15
V gene: TRBV15
D gene: TRBD2
clone size: many
J gene: TRBJ2-5
CDR3 protein: CATSTGLAGVETQYF
CDR3 DNA: TGTGCCACCAGCACGGGACTAGCGGGAGTGGAGACCCAGTACTTC

CDR3 length: 13
V gene: TRBV28
D gene: NA
clone size: medium-sized
J gene: TRBJ1-5
CDR3 protein: CASSLNLNQPQHF
CDR3 DNA: TGTGCCAGCAGTTTAAACCTCAATCAGCCCCAGCATTTT

CDR3 length: 12
V gene: TRBV24-1
D gene: NA
clone size: NA
J gene: TRBJ1-5
CDR3 protein: CATTGSNQPQHF
CDR3 DNA: TGTGCCACCACCGGGAGCAATCAGCCCCAGCATTTT

CDR3 length: 17
V gene: TRBV6-2/TRBV6-3
D gene: TRBD1
clone size: medium-sized
J gene: TRBJ1-1
CDR3 protein: CASNTGTGGGKNTEAFF
CDR3 DNA: TGTGCCAGCAATACCGGGACAGGGGGCGGGAAGAACACTGAAGCTTTCTTT